Below, one T cell receptor beta chain is given with its context. Its antigen is as yet unknown. The CDR3 loop spans 16 amino acids. The ends were cut back, 1 base at V and 0 bases at J, with 10 bases in the middle. The germline V gene encodes CDR1 MGHRA and CDR2 YSYEKL. Study-wide findings and caveats: In terms of TCR gene usage, tumor memory CD4+ T cells clustered together with blood and lymph node memory CD4+ cells, as well as with lymph node naive CD4+ cells. Greatest tumor Treg TCR overlap was with tumor naive CD4+ cells.

Semi-nested PCR with Nested Universal Primer A followed constant-region reverse priming of full-length variable regions. TCRdb re-called the 5' RACE reads through MiXCR, storing one row per CDR3 protein. The sample lists around 44,000 distinct CDR3 sequences; roughly a fifth were seen once. Cells sorted as Tregs were CD4+, CD25+ and CD127-/low. This sequence joins TRBV4-1 and TRBJ2-1; no clear D. The TCR comes from a female donor with breast cancer. Material: Tregs sorted from blood. CDR3 bases: TGCGCCAGCAGCCAAGTGACGGGCAGCTCCTACAATGAGCAGTTCTTC. It specifies CASSQVTGSSYNEQFF.